The 19 T cell receptor beta chains listed next were all sequenced from one sample in a study of cytomegalovirus exposure and HLA in healthy donors (dated by TCRdb to 2016 to 2017). To prepare the library, the immunoSEQ multiplex PCR assay was applied. For the multiplex PCR, a mixture combining 60 forward primers for TCR Vbeta segments and 13 reverse primers for TCR Jbeta segments was used. The table was pulled from immuneACCESS by TCRdb, which kept in-frame rearrangements only. Such tables lose some clones; where checked, under half of the loss comes from unresolved V genes, and the rest has no known cause. This sample lists some 120,000 clones; around 75% were detected once. The ten top clones hold around 9.1% of the sample. The sample taken for sequencing was PBMCs. The receptors originated from a woman in her forties or fifties in good health and CMV-seropositive.

This chain connects TRBV10-3 to TRBJ2-3, with 7 bases lining up with TRBD2. This CDR3 comprises 15 residues. V was pared by 6 bases and J by 0 bases, with 6 bases of the junction left unmatched. Germline lookup yields CDR1 ENHRY and CDR2 SYGVKD. CDR3 in amino acids: CAISALAESTDTQYF. DNA of the CDR3: TGTGCCATCAGCGCCCTAGCGGAGAGCACAGATACGCAGTATTTT.

The V gene is TRBV28, the J gene TRBJ1-5; D unresolved. The germline V gene encodes CDR1 MDHEN and CDR2 SYDVKM. This CDR3 spans 14 amino acids. Trimming left V 6 bases short and J 2 bases short, with 11 bases between. CDR3 loop: CASSPRLGNQPQHF. CDR3 bases: TGTGCCAGCAGCCCCCGGTTGGGCAATCAGCCCCAGCATTTT.

There are a few counts of this clone. The genes are TRBV7-2 and TRBJ1-2, with D maybe TRBD1 (5 bases). V was trimmed by 6 bases and J by 7 bases, leaving 15 bases between them. The CDR3 loop spans 13 amino acids. Germline V lookup: CDR1 SGHTA, CDR2 FQGNSA. The CDR3 region has the DNA TGTGCCAGCAGAGCACCGCAGGGTTCTGGCTACACCTTC. Amino acids: CASRAPQGSGYTF.

The chain uses TRBV4-1 and TRBJ1-2, with D tentatively TRBD1 (6 bases). V lost 0 bases, J lost 5 bases, and 22 bases lay in between. CDR1 is MGHRA, CDR2 YSYEKL, per germline. This CDR3 region has 18 residues. The chain's CDR3 is CASSQEGDGTYRFYGYTF. CDR3 sequence (DNA): TGCGCCAGCAGCCAAGAAGGGGATGGGACATACAGATTTTATGGCTACACCTTC.

The chain combines TRBV19 with TRBJ1-6; 7 bases map to TRBD1. This CDR3 is 13 amino acids long. J lost 9 bases, V lost 3 bases, and 2 bases had no gene match. Germline CDR1 and CDR2: LNHDA and SQIVND (reference sequence). The CDR3 DNA is TGTGCCAGTAGTATCAACAGGGGTTCACCCCTCCACTTT. As protein: CASSINRGSPLHF.

This sequence joins TRBV29-1 and TRBJ1-1; D is perhaps TRBD1 (5 bases). Germline V CDR1 and CDR2: SQVTM, ANQGSEA. V lost 7 bases and J 3 bases, leaving 15 bases between the germline ends. The CDR3 is 13 residues long. The CDR3 sequence is CSAADISYTEAFF. CDR3 DNA sequence: TGCAGCGCCGCGGACATCTCATACACTGAAGCTTTCTTT.

The chain uses TRBV7-2 and TRBJ1-1, with D perhaps TRBD1 (6 bases). Per germline, CDR1 SGHTA and CDR2 FQGNSA. V lost 1 base, J lost 9 bases, and 12 bases lay in between. This CDR3 comprises 13 residues. For the CDR3, the DNA is TGTGCCAGCAGCTTAGACGTCAGGGGACAAGCTTTCTTT. Amino acid sequence: CASSLDVRGQAFF.

This rearrangement joins TRBV6-4 to TRBJ2-1; TRBD2 might be the D (6 bases). The CDR3 contains 14 residues. V lost 0 bases, J lost 6 bases, and 9 bases lay in between. Germline-derived CDR1 and CDR2 are MRHNA and SNTAGT. The CDR3 coding sequence is TGTGCCAGCAGTGACTCAGCGGAGGGCAATGAGCAGTTCTTC. This codes for CASSDSAEGNEQFF.

This chain joins TRBV2 and TRBJ2-1, with 7 bases aligning to TRBD1. V lost 2 bases and J lost 2; bases outside the gene matches: 3. Germline CDR1 SNHLY, CDR2 FYNNEI. This CDR3 is 15 amino acids long. The CDR3 here is CASSELQGAYNEQFF. Written as DNA, the CDR3 is TGTGCCAGCAGTGAACTTCAGGGGGCCTACAATGAGCAGTTCTTC.

The chain uses TRBV7-9 and TRBJ2-7; the D gene is possibly TRBD1 (5 bases). Looked up from germline, CDR1 is SEHNR and CDR2 is FQNEAQ (reference sequence). CDR3 size: 15 residues. Trimming took off 5 bases at V and 3 bases at J, with 17 bases between the two ends. CDR3 DNA: TGTGCCAGCAGCCCCCGAGATGGGGCGGACTACGAGCAGTACTTC. Residues: CASSPRDGADYEQYF.

This clone was seen once. CDR3 sequence reads: CASSRGEETQYF. The CDR3, as DNA: TGTGCCAGCAGCCGTGGGGAGGAGACCCAGTACTTC. The chain is built from TRBV11-3 and TRBJ2-5; D might be TRBD2 (5 bases). Germline assignment: CDR1 SGHNT and CDR2 YENEEA. Trimming removed 5 bases at V and 5 bases at J, with 9 bases between. The CDR3 has 12 amino acids.

This clone has more than one count but fewer than ten. The rearrangement links TRBV27 to TRBJ1-6; D remains unclear. Per the germline V gene, CDR1 is MNHEY and CDR2 is SMNVEV (reference sequence). V was shortened by 6 bases and J by 0 bases, with 3 bases between the two germline ends. The length of the CDR3 is 13 residues. Here the CDR3 DNA reads TGTGCCAGCAGGAGCTCCTATAATTCACCCCTCCACTTT. Encoded protein: CASRSSYNSPLHF.

This chain joins TRBV7-2 and TRBJ1-1; 7 nucleotides match TRBD1. J was trimmed by 3 bases and V by 5 bases; bases with no gene match: 9. The CDR3 is made up of 15 amino acids. The germline V gene has CDR1 SGHTA and CDR2 FQGNSA. The CDR3 region is CASSRTGYMDTEAFF. CDR3 coding DNA: TGTGCCAGCAGCCGGACAGGCTACATGGACACTGAAGCTTTCTTT.

The V call is TRBV27, the J call TRBJ2-5; the match to TRBD2 covers 9 bases. CDR3 size: 16 residues. CDR1 is MNHEY, CDR2 SMNVEV, per germline (reference sequence). Trimming at V came to 3 bases and at J to 4 bases, leaving 9 bases not matched to a gene. The CDR3 region is CASSLWASGVGETQYF. Written as DNA, the CDR3 is TGTGCCAGCAGTTTGTGGGCTAGCGGGGTTGGAGAGACCCAGTACTTC.

In this sample, this clone turned up a few times. The V call is TRBV4-2, the J call TRBJ2-1, with D possibly being TRBD2 (5 bases). Trimming shortened V by 3 bases and J by 5 bases, and 14 bases separated the two germline ends. Germline V gene data show CDR1 as LGHNA and CDR2 as YNFKEQ. The CDR3 loop spans 15 amino acids. The CDR3 protein is CASSHPGSQHNEQFF. The CDR3 DNA reads as TGTGCCAGCAGCCACCCGGGATCTCAACACAATGAGCAGTTCTTC.

This chain links TRBV6-1 with TRBJ1-4; the match to TRBD1 covers 8 bases. Germline V gene sequence: CDR1 MNHNS, CDR2 SASEGT. The CDR3 extends over 13 amino acids. Germline trimming cut 10 bases from V and 8 bases from J; bases unmatched to any gene: 9. The CDR3 coding sequence is TGTGCCACTTCGGCCAGGGGGCGCGAAAAACTGTTTTTT. Protein product: CATSARGREKLFF.

The V gene is TRBV6-1, the J gene TRBJ2-7; 9 nucleotides line up with TRBD2. The CDR3 is 14 residues long. The germline V gene encodes CDR1 MNHNS and CDR2 SASEGT. Germline trimming cut 5 bases from V and 2 bases from J; bases unmatched to any gene: 4. The CDR3 sequence is CASSLAGTTYEQYF. The DNA of the CDR3 is TGTGCCAGCAGTCTAGCGGGGACGACCTACGAGCAGTACTTC.

V and J are TRBV19 and TRBJ1-4, with TRBD1 matching over 9 bases. Trimming at V came to 7 bases and at J to 3 bases, leaving 9 bases not matched to a gene. The CDR3 has 16 residues. Germline V lookup: CDR1 LNHDA, CDR2 SQIVND (reference sequence). This CDR3 is CASNNRGRHANEKLFF. The CDR3 region has the DNA TGTGCCAGTAATAACAGGGGGCGCCACGCTAATGAAAAACTGTTTTTT.

This chain connects TRBV28 to TRBJ1-3; no clear D. This CDR3 spans 14 amino acids. Trimming stripped 6 bases from V and 4 bases from J, with 13 bases between. CDR1 and CDR2 (germline): MDHEN, SYDVKM. CDR3 nucleotides: TGTGCCAGCAGGCCGAGGGTGCGCGGAAACACCATATATTTT. This codes for CASRPRVRGNTIYF.